Listed below are T cell receptor beta chains from one sample, sequenced in a study of blood T cell repertoires in COVID-19. Sequencing used immunoSEQ multiplex PCR; TCRdb keeps in-frame clones, though not all of them. Among about 23,000 clones listed, 80% to 90% were seen once. The specimen sequenced was peripheral blood. The origin of the receptors is a woman older than 75 with active or convalescent COVID-19. Each CDR3 is given with its conserved first and last residue. A D gene is named only where the DNA matches it firmly. The listing skips clone size in some rows; elsewhere it reads once, few, many or a size class.

cdr3_nt	cdr3_aa	v_call	clone_size	d_call	j_call
TGTGCCAGCAGCCGACCCCCTACTGAAGCTTTCTTT	CASSRPPTEAFF	TRBV7-8	.	.	TRBJ1-1
TGTGCCAGCTCACTCCAGCGAGACAGTCCTTATGGCTACACCTTC	CASSLQRDSPYGYTF	TRBV18	.	.	TRBJ1-2
TGTGCCAGCAGTCCCCTGACACAGAACTATGGCTACACCTTC	CASSPLTQNYGYTF	TRBV28	.	.	TRBJ1-2
TGCGCCAGCAGCCAAGGACTCACCAACAATGAGCAGTTCTTC	CASSQGLTNNEQFF	TRBV4-1	once	.	TRBJ2-1
TGCGCCAGCAGCTTGGAGCAACAGTATGGCTACACCTTC	CASSLEQQYGYTF	TRBV5-1	.	.	TRBJ1-2
TGCAGTACCGGGACAGACTATGGCTACACCTTC	CSTGTDYGYTF	TRBV20-1	.	TRBD1	TRBJ1-2
TGCGCCAGCAGCACAAACAGGGGTCATGGCTACACCTTC	CASSTNRGHGYTF	TRBV5-1	.	TRBD1	TRBJ1-2
TGTGCCAGCAGTTACCGGGACAGGGGTTTCAGCGAGCAGTACTTC	CASSYRDRGFSEQYF	TRBV2	.	TRBD1	TRBJ2-7
TGTGCCAGTAGCCGACCATCGCGGAACACAGATACGCAGTATTTT	CASSRPSRNTDTQYF	TRBV19	.	.	TRBJ2-3
TGCGCCAGCAGCTTGGCTCCGGGACAGGGGTATATCGTCTTC	CASSLAPGQGYIVF	TRBV5-1	.	TRBD1	TRBJ1-2
TGTGCCAGCACCCCGGGCGGCGGGAGGTCCACCGGGGAGCTGTTTTTT	CASTPGGGRSTGELFF	TRBV11-3	.	TRBD2	TRBJ2-2
TGTGCCAGTAAGAAAGCGGGAGCGGGCGATGAGCAGTTCTTC	CASKKAGAGDEQFF	TRBV19	few	TRBD2	TRBJ2-1
TGTGCCACCAGTGGCGGGCCGGGACTAGCGGTAGAGACCCAGTACTTC	CATSGGPGLAVETQYF	TRBV24-1	.	TRBD2	TRBJ2-5
TGCGCCAGCAGCCCAAGGACTAGCGGGACGGGGACAGATACGCAGTATTTT	CASSPRTSGTGTDTQYF	TRBV5-1	once	TRBD2	TRBJ2-3
TGTGCCAGCAGTCCTAGGGGGCGCGCGTCATATGGCTACACCTTC	CASSPRGRASYGYTF	TRBV27	.	TRBD1	TRBJ1-2
TGTGCCAGCAGTCCGAGACAGGGGGGCGGGGAGACCCAGTACTTC	CASSPRQGGGETQYF	TRBV28	.	TRBD1	TRBJ2-5
TGTGCCAGCAGCCAAGACAGGGTTCAGGGTGAAGCTTTCTTT	CASSQDRVQGEAFF	TRBV4-2	.	.	TRBJ1-1
TGTGCCAGCAGCCTAAGAAGGATAGCGGGGACGTTCGATGAGCAGTTCTTC	CASSLRRIAGTFDEQFF	TRBV9	.	TRBD2	TRBJ2-1
TGTGCCAGCAGCTCGGGACTAGCGGGAGGGCACGAGCAGTACTTC	CASSSGLAGGHEQYF	TRBV27	.	TRBD2	TRBJ2-7
TGTGCCAGTAGCCGACAGGGGGCCTCCTATGGCTACACCTTC	CASSRQGASYGYTF	TRBV19	.	TRBD1	TRBJ1-2
TGCGCCAGCAGCGACAACCGGGCGGGAGGTCGGAGAAAGACCCAGTACTTC	CASSDNRAGGRRKTQYF	TRBV10-1	once	TRBD2	TRBJ2-5
TGTGCCAGCAGTGCCCAAGGGCGGGCTACTTACAATGAGCAGTTCTTC	CASSAQGRATYNEQFF	TRBV6-1	.	.	TRBJ2-1
TGCAGCTTCCGGACAGACGAAGCTTTCTTT	CSFRTDEAFF	TRBV29-1	.	.	TRBJ1-1
TGCGCCAGCAGCCTGGCCCCCCTTGAGAGCAATGAGCAGTTCTTC	CASSLAPLESNEQFF	TRBV5-1	.	.	TRBJ2-1
TGTGCCAGCAGTTACTCGTGGACAGGGACAACTGAAGCTTTCTTT	CASSYSWTGTTEAFF	TRBV6-5	.	TRBD1	TRBJ1-1
TGTGCCAGCAGCGAACGGGGGACTAATGAAAAACTGTTTTTT	CASSERGTNEKLFF	TRBV2	.	.	TRBJ1-4
TGCAGCGTTGACACAGGCTATGGCTACACCTTC	CSVDTGYGYTF	TRBV29-1	.	.	TRBJ1-2
TGCAGCGCACTCTCCACGACAGAATATAATGAAAAACTGTTTTTT	CSALSTTEYNEKLFF	TRBV29-1	.	.	TRBJ1-4
TGTGCCAGCAGCTTCTACTCAGGGGCTCAAGGGGGTTCACCCCTCCACTTT	CASSFYSGAQGGSPLHF	TRBV5-6	.	.	TRBJ1-6
TGTGCCAGCAGCTGGGACAGTAATTCACCCCTCCACTTT	CASSWDSNSPLHF	TRBV5-5	.	TRBD1	TRBJ1-6
TGTGCCAGCTCACCACACCCGGACAACTCCTACGAGCAGTACTTC	CASSPHPDNSYEQYF	TRBV18	.	.	TRBJ2-7